Included here is one T cell receptor (beta chain) sequence, with context. Per germline, CDR1 LNHDA and CDR2 SQIVND (reference sequence). CDR3 length equals 13 residues. The source of the sample is a study of monozygotic twins with inflammatory bowel disease. TCRdb processed the 5' RACE reads again and assigns one entry to each CDR3 protein, with no DNA. Its table records approximately 110,000 distinct CDR3 sequences. The receptor was derived from a human donor with ulcerative colitis or Crohn's disease, or a healthy co-twin of an affected twin (not recorded which). This rearrangement joins TRBV19 to TRBJ2-5; the TCRdb D gene call, TRBD1, has no DNA to confirm it. Sequenced material: blood. CDR3 region: CASSPFLQETQYF.